Each of the 12 T cell receptor beta chains below was sequenced from the same sample in a study of cytomegalovirus exposure and HLA in healthy donors. This table comes from immunoSEQ multiplex PCR, and its TCRdb copy is limited to in-frame clones, with some not included. This table has roughly 130,000 clones, about 87% appearing once. The specimen sequenced was PBMCs. These receptors were taken from a woman in her 30s in good health and CMV-seropositive.

The chain combines TRBV11-3 with TRBJ2-3, with TRBD2 identical over 9 bases. Germline CDR1 SGHNT, CDR2 YENEEA. With 6 bases clipped from V and 1 base from J, the junction kept 11 bases outside the gene matches. The CDR3 covers 17 residues. The CDR3 here is CASSQSEQRGGTDTQYF. CDR3 in DNA: TGTGCCAGCAGTCAAAGTGAACAGCGGGGGGGCACAGATACGCAGTATTTT.

The rearrangement joins TRBV7-3 to TRBJ1-1; D not resolved. The V gene lost 9 bases and the J gene lost 1 base, with 12 bases spanning the gap. Germline-derived CDR1 and CDR2 are SGHTA and FQGTGA. The CDR3 spans 13 residues. Written as DNA, the CDR3 is TGTGCCAGTGCTCCTCGCAGGAACACTGAAGCTTTCTTT. It specifies CASAPRRNTEAFF.

V usage is TRBV6-5 and J usage is TRBJ2-7; the match to TRBD2 covers 14 bases. The CDR3 is made up of 14 amino acids. J was trimmed by 5 bases and V by 8 bases; bases with no gene match: 5. From germline, CDR1 is MNHEY and CDR2 SVGAGI. The CDR3, as DNA: TGTGCCAGCCCCGGGACTAGCGGGAGCCACGAGCAGTACTTC. Protein product: CASPGTSGSHEQYF.

The chain links TRBV28 to TRBJ1-6, with 8 nucleotides matching TRBD1. Germline CDR1 MDHEN, CDR2 SYDVKM. The V segment lost 5 bases and the J segment 10 bases; nucleotides outside the gene matches: 7. CDR3 size: 14 residues. The DNA for the CDR3 is TGTGCCAGCAGTGGACAGGGTCGAAGATCACCCCTCCACTTT. Its translation: CASSGQGRRSPLHF.

This chain uses TRBV7-6 with TRBJ2-5, with a tentative D call TRBD1 (6 bases). Trimming removed 4 bases from V and 4 bases from J, with 10 bases in between. This CDR3 is built from 13 residues. Germline V lookup: CDR1 SGHVS, CDR2 FNYEAQ. Here the CDR3 DNA reads TGTGCCAGCAGCTACAGGGTTGGAGAGACCCAGTACTTC. Its protein product is CASSYRVGETQYF.

Only one count was recorded for this clone. The CDR3 nucleotides are TGTGCCAGCAGCTCAACCCGGGACAGGGGGTCCTACGAGCAGTACTTC. Encoded protein: CASSSTRDRGSYEQYF. The chain has TRBV7-9 and TRBJ2-7; 11 bases are shared with TRBD1. Germline lookup yields CDR1 SEHNR and CDR2 FQNEAQ (reference sequence). Trimming cost V 4 bases and J 1 base; bases outside gene matches: 6. CDR3 length: 16 amino acids.

V and J are TRBV5-4 and TRBJ2-3; 10 nucleotides agree with TRBD2. The V segment lost 4 bases and the J segment 6 bases; nucleotides outside the gene matches: 5. CDR1 is SGHNT, CDR2 YYREEE, per germline (reference sequence). The CDR3 is 14 residues long. CDR3 in amino acids: CASSPLAGFDTQYF. CDR3 nucleotide sequence: TGTGCCAGCAGCCCACTAGCGGGGTTCGATACGCAGTATTTT. The complete variable domain, with remaining parts taken from reference TRBV5-4 and TRBJ2-3, reads ETGVTQSPTHLIKTRGQQVTLRCSSQSGHNTVSWYQQALGQGPQFIFQYYREEENGRGNFPPRFSGLQFPNYSSELNVNALELDDSALYLCASSPLAGFDTQYFGPGTRLTVL.

This clone was seen just once. This chain joins TRBV7-2 and TRBJ2-7; TRBD2 agrees at 8 bases. CDR1 SGHTA and CDR2 FQGNSA come from the germline V gene. The CDR3 is 15 residues long. V lost 4 bases, J lost 2 bases, and 7 bases stayed unmatched. CDR3 loop: CASSSDTSGTYEQYF. The CDR3 DNA is TGTGCCAGCAGCTCTGATACTAGCGGTACCTACGAGCAGTACTTC.

CDR3 nucleotide sequence: TGCAGCGGTTCGGGAGTTCTCGCCGGGGAGCTGTTTTTT. Its translation is CSGSGVLAGELFF. The chain carries TRBV29-1 and TRBJ2-2, with a weak D call TRBD2 (6 bases). V gave up 7 bases and J gave up 6 bases, with 15 bases separating them. The germline V gene encodes CDR1 SQVTM and CDR2 ANQGSEA. The CDR3 consists of 13 residues.

This chain uses TRBV7-2 with TRBJ2-5; a possible D gene is TRBD1 (6 bases). In germline, CDR1 is SGHTA, CDR2 FQGNSA. The CDR3 extends over 13 amino acids. V lost 1 base, J lost 4 bases, and 7 bases lay in between. The CDR3 nucleotides read TGTGCCAGCAGCTTAGGACAGGCAGAGACCCAGTACTTC. Its translation is CASSLGQAETQYF.

J is TRBJ1-3 and V is TRBV6-5; D is unresolved. The V gene lost 0 bases and the J gene lost 4 bases, with 10 bases spanning the gap. The length of the CDR3 is 15 residues. CDR1 and CDR2 from the germline V gene are MNHEY and SVGAGI. CDR3: CASSYSLGPGNTIYF. CDR3 DNA sequence: TGTGCCAGCAGTTACTCTTTGGGCCCGGGAAACACCATATATTTT.

The rearrangement links TRBV21-1 to TRBJ1-1. TRBV21-1 is shown as a pseudogene. The CDR3 sequence is 10 residues long. CDR3 in DNA: TGTGCAAACCCTTCGGTAGAAGCTTTCTTT. Protein product: CANPSVEAFF.